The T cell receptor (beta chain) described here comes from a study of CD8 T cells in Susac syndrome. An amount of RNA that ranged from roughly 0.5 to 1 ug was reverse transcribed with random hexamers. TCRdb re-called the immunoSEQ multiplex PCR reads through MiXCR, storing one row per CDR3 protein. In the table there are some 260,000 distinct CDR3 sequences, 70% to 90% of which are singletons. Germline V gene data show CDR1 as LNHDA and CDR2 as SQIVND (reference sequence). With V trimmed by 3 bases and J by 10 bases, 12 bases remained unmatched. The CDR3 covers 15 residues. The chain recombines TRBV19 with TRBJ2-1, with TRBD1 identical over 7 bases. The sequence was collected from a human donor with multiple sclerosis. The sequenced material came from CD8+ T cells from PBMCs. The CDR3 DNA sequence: TGTGCCAGTAGTATCTCCCGGGTACAGGGGTGGGAGCAGTTCTTC. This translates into CASSISRVQGWEQFF.